This T cell receptor (beta chain) was profiled in a study of blood T cell repertoires in COVID-19. The CDR3 has 14 amino acids. Germline assignment: CDR1 MNHNS and CDR2 SASEGT. The ends were cut back, 0 bases at V and 6 bases at J, with 11 bases in the middle. This table comes from immunoSEQ multiplex PCR, and its TCRdb copy is limited to in-frame clones, with some not included. The profile shows 68,000 or so clones, roughly four fifths of them singletons. This sequence joins TRBV6-1 and TRBJ1-1, with no clear D. Sample: peripheral blood. This TCR was recovered from a human donor in a cohort sampled during active COVID-19. CDR3 loop: CASSEARVKSEAFF. The CDR3 DNA reads TGTGCCAGCAGTGAAGCGAGGGTAAAGTCTGAAGCTTTCTTT.